This T cell receptor beta chain was identified during a study of T cell responses to AZD1222 COVID-19 vaccine. CDR3 length equals 14 residues. Germline CDR1 and CDR2: SNHLY and FYNNEI. V was cut by 11 bases and J by 4 bases, with 17 bases left in between. TCRdb's copy holds only in-frame clones and misses some; the assay was immunoSEQ multiplex PCR. Of approximately 80,000 clones listed, approximately 85% are singletons. The study's findings and limits: Reportedly, nearly half of unique spike TCRs recognized epitopes outside B.1.351/B.1.1.7 mutations. Repertoire collection took place solely once the T cell response had peaked. In a largely white British group with more females than males, clonal diversity was possibly underestimated.

On this clone: What it recognizes is unknown.

Here the sequenced sample was peripheral blood, taken 28 days after the second AZD1222 dose. The chain employs TRBV2 and TRBJ2-2, with a tentative D call TRBD2 (8 bases). The TCR was taken from an adult who received the AZD1222 COVID-19 vaccine. The CDR3 loop reads CASRGAGGTGELFF. CDR3 sequence (DNA): TGTGCCTCGCGGGGGGCAGGGGGCACCGGGGAGCTGTTTTTT.